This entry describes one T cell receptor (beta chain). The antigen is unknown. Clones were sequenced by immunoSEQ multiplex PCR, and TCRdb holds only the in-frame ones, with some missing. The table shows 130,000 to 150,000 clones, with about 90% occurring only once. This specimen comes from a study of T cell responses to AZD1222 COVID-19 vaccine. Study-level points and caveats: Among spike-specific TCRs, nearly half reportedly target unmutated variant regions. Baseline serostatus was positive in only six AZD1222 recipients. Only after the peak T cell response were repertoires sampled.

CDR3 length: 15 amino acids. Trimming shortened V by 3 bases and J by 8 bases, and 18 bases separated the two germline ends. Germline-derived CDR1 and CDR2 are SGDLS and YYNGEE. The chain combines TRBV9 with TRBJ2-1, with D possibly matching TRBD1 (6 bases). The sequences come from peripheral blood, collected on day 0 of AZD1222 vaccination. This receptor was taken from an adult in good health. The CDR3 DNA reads TGTGCCAGCAGCGGCGGACTGGGGGCCAGCGATGAGCAGTTCTTC. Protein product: CASSGGLGASDEQFF.